Listed below are T cell receptor beta chains from one sample, sequenced in a study of control samples from healthy donors and cancer patients. Assay: immunoSEQ multiplex PCR; the TCRdb copy retains only in-frame clones and omits some. This sample has 150,000 to 200,000 clones, with over 85% found just once. The sequencing sample was made of blood. Receptors originate from a young man in good health. CDR3s include the opening cysteine and the closing phenylalanine or tryptophan. The D gene is left open where the match is weak. Clone size is shown for a subset of rows, as once, few, many or a class of expanded clone.

v_call: TRBV9; j_call: TRBJ2-2; d_call: TRBD2; clone_size: NA; cdr3_aa: CASSILAGAEFGGELFF; cdr3_nt: TGTGCCAGCAGCATCCTAGCGGGGGCGGAATTTGGCGGGGAGCTGTTTTTT
v_call: TRBV10-3; j_call: TRBJ1-3; d_call: NA; clone_size: NA; cdr3_aa: CAIRADSGNTIYF; cdr3_nt: TGTGCCATCAGAGCGGACTCTGGAAACACCATATATTTT
v_call: TRBV5-3; j_call: TRBJ1-5; d_call: TRBD1; clone_size: few; cdr3_aa: CARSPGQKNQPQHF; cdr3_nt: TGTGCCAGAAGCCCGGGACAGAAAAATCAGCCCCAGCATTTT
v_call: TRBV4-1; j_call: TRBJ1-5; d_call: NA; clone_size: few; cdr3_aa: CASSRGRSEPNQPQHF; cdr3_nt: TGCGCCAGCAGCCGGGGGCGTTCTGAACCCAATCAGCCCCAGCATTTT
v_call: TRBV9; j_call: TRBJ1-2; d_call: NA; clone_size: once; cdr3_aa: CASSPQLGEVYGYTF; cdr3_nt: TGTGCCAGCAGCCCCCAGTTGGGCGAGGTCTATGGCTACACCTTC
v_call: TRBV19; j_call: TRBJ2-1; d_call: TRBD2; clone_size: NA; cdr3_aa: CASNAGETYNEQFF; cdr3_nt: TGTGCCAGTAATGCGGGAGAAACCTACAATGAGCAGTTCTTC
v_call: TRBV20-1; j_call: TRBJ1-2; d_call: NA; clone_size: once; cdr3_aa: CSALQQGYTF; cdr3_nt: TGCAGTGCTCTGCAGCAGGGCTACACCTTC
v_call: TRBV9; j_call: TRBJ1-1; d_call: NA; clone_size: few; cdr3_aa: CASSVEPNTEAFF; cdr3_nt: TGTGCCAGCAGCGTAGAACCGAACACTGAAGCTTTCTTT
v_call: TRBV7-9; j_call: TRBJ2-5; d_call: NA; clone_size: NA; cdr3_aa: CASSLSNGGLRETQYF; cdr3_nt: TGTGCCAGCAGCTTATCGAATGGGGGGCTAAGGGAGACCCAGTACTTC
v_call: TRBV14; j_call: TRBJ1-1; d_call: NA; clone_size: NA; cdr3_aa: CASSQNRMRTEAFF; cdr3_nt: TGTGCCAGCAGCCAAAACCGTATGAGGACTGAAGCTTTCTTT
v_call: TRBV29-1; j_call: TRBJ2-1; d_call: TRBD2; clone_size: once; cdr3_aa: CSTLSWTSGVGEQFF; cdr3_nt: TGCAGCACCCTCTCGTGGACTAGCGGGGTAGGTGAGCAGTTCTTC
v_call: TRBV19; j_call: TRBJ2-7; d_call: NA; clone_size: NA; cdr3_aa: CASSIGLTYEQYF; cdr3_nt: TGTGCCAGTAGTATAGGACTCACCTACGAGCAGTACTTC
v_call: TRBV4-3; j_call: TRBJ1-5; d_call: NA; clone_size: NA; cdr3_aa: CASSQKAGGPQHF; cdr3_nt: TGCGCCAGCAGCCAAAAGGCGGGCGGGCCCCAGCATTTT
v_call: TRBV27; j_call: TRBJ2-2; d_call: TRBD2; clone_size: NA; cdr3_aa: CASSLGSGTSGTGELFF; cdr3_nt: TGTGCCAGCAGTTTGGGCTCGGGGACTAGCGGGACCGGGGAGCTGTTTTTT
v_call: TRBV3-1/TRBV3-2; j_call: TRBJ2-2; d_call: TRBD1; clone_size: NA; cdr3_aa: CASSHGTANTGELFF; cdr3_nt: TGTGCCAGCAGCCATGGGACAGCAAACACCGGGGAGCTGTTTTTT
v_call: TRBV6-5; j_call: TRBJ2-1; d_call: NA; clone_size: NA; cdr3_aa: CASSLLEGMANEQFF; cdr3_nt: TGTGCCAGCAGTTTACTCGAAGGTATGGCCAATGAGCAGTTCTTC
v_call: TRBV7-3; j_call: TRBJ2-7; d_call: NA; clone_size: few; cdr3_aa: CASLPRGAPYEQYF; cdr3_nt: TGTGCCAGCCTCCCGAGGGGGGCCCCCTACGAGCAGTACTTC
v_call: TRBV7-8; j_call: TRBJ2-2; d_call: TRBD1; clone_size: NA; cdr3_aa: CASWNSRGQGSTGELFF; cdr3_nt: TGTGCCAGCTGGAATAGCAGGGGACAGGGTTCCACCGGGGAGCTGTTTTTT
v_call: TRBV5-4; j_call: TRBJ1-1; d_call: NA; clone_size: NA; cdr3_aa: CASSLDPLALNTEAFF; cdr3_nt: TGTGCCAGCAGCTTGGACCCACTTGCTCTGAACACTGAAGCTTTCTTT
v_call: TRBV6-5; j_call: TRBJ2-5; d_call: TRBD2; clone_size: NA; cdr3_aa: CASSPAGRKETQYF; cdr3_nt: TGTGCCAGCAGTCCAGCGGGGCGTAAAGAGACCCAGTACTTC
v_call: TRBV15; j_call: TRBJ2-3; d_call: NA; clone_size: NA; cdr3_aa: CATSFGGITSTDTQYF; cdr3_nt: TGTGCCACCTCCTTTGGGGGGATAACTAGCACAGATACGCAGTATTTT
v_call: TRBV5-1; j_call: TRBJ2-3; d_call: TRBD2; clone_size: NA; cdr3_aa: CASSPLGTSGSDTQYF; cdr3_nt: TGCGCCAGCAGCCCCCTCGGGACTAGCGGGTCAGATACGCAGTATTTT
v_call: TRBV7-7; j_call: TRBJ2-2; d_call: TRBD1; clone_size: NA; cdr3_aa: CASSFDRGETGELFF; cdr3_nt: TGTGCCAGCAGCTTCGACAGGGGTGAGACCGGGGAGCTGTTTTTT
v_call: TRBV28; j_call: TRBJ1-3; d_call: NA; clone_size: once; cdr3_aa: CASSLDPGAGNTIYF; cdr3_nt: TGTGCCAGCAGTCTTGACCCAGGGGCTGGAAACACCATATATTTT
v_call: TRBV27; j_call: TRBJ2-7; d_call: TRBD1; clone_size: NA; cdr3_aa: CASSQGGTVPYEQYF; cdr3_nt: TGTGCCAGCAGCCAGGGTGGGACAGTCCCCTACGAGCAGTACTTC
v_call: TRBV7-8; j_call: TRBJ2-7; d_call: NA; clone_size: NA; cdr3_aa: CASSSRGAYEQYF; cdr3_nt: TGTGCCAGCAGCTCCCGGGGAGCCTACGAGCAGTACTTC
v_call: TRBV9; j_call: TRBJ2-1; d_call: NA; clone_size: NA; cdr3_aa: CASSVTSRGDIGNEQFF; cdr3_nt: TGTGCCAGCAGCGTAACCAGCAGGGGGGACATCGGCAATGAGCAGTTCTTC
v_call: TRBV30; j_call: TRBJ1-3; d_call: NA; clone_size: NA; cdr3_aa: CAWSVGASTGNTIYF; cdr3_nt: TGTGCCTGGAGTGTGGGGGCTTCTACCGGAAACACCATATATTTT
v_call: TRBV5-6; j_call: TRBJ2-1; d_call: TRBD1; clone_size: NA; cdr3_aa: CASRGEDRADEQFF; cdr3_nt: TGTGCCAGCAGGGGTGAGGACAGGGCCGATGAGCAGTTCTTC
v_call: TRBV9; j_call: TRBJ1-1; d_call: NA; clone_size: NA; cdr3_aa: CASSVEDIRRGTEAFF; cdr3_nt: TGTGCCAGCAGCGTTGAGGACATTAGGCGGGGAACTGAAGCTTTCTTT
v_call: TRBV27; j_call: TRBJ2-5; d_call: NA; clone_size: NA; cdr3_aa: CASSFRGITETQYF; cdr3_nt: TGTGCCAGCAGTTTCCGGGGGATCACGGAGACCCAGTACTTC
v_call: TRBV12-3/TRBV12-4; j_call: TRBJ1-1; d_call: NA; clone_size: NA; cdr3_aa: CASRWRTEAFF; cdr3_nt: TGTGCCAGCAGATGGAGGACCGAAGCTTTCTTT
v_call: TRBV3-1/TRBV3-2; j_call: TRBJ2-1; d_call: TRBD2; clone_size: NA; cdr3_aa: CASSLPGAGVKVNEQFF; cdr3_nt: TGTGCCAGCAGCCTCCCAGGAGCGGGAGTAAAGGTGAATGAGCAGTTCTTC
v_call: TRBV29-1; j_call: TRBJ1-5; d_call: NA; clone_size: NA; cdr3_aa: CSSRAGPNQPQHF; cdr3_nt: TGCAGCTCTCGTGCGGGGCCAAATCAGCCCCAGCATTTT
v_call: TRBV29-1; j_call: TRBJ2-1; d_call: NA; clone_size: NA; cdr3_aa: CSVQSGHAGNEQFF; cdr3_nt: TGCAGCGTTCAATCGGGGCACGCAGGCAATGAGCAGTTCTTC
v_call: TRBV14; j_call: TRBJ2-1; d_call: NA; clone_size: NA; cdr3_aa: CASSQENGLRSYNEQFF; cdr3_nt: TGTGCCAGCAGCCAAGAAAATGGGTTGAGGTCCTACAATGAGCAGTTCTTC
v_call: TRBV19; j_call: TRBJ1-1; d_call: NA; clone_size: NA; cdr3_aa: CASSISGNAREAFF; cdr3_nt: TGTGCCAGTAGTATATCAGGGAACGCCCGAGAAGCTTTCTTT
v_call: TRBV6-6; j_call: TRBJ2-3; d_call: TRBD2; clone_size: NA; cdr3_aa: CASSPSGVTDTQYF; cdr3_nt: TGTGCCAGCAGTCCTAGCGGGGTCACAGATACGCAGTATTTT
v_call: TRBV6-5; j_call: TRBJ2-3; d_call: NA; clone_size: NA; cdr3_aa: CASSSTSTDTQYF; cdr3_nt: TGTGCCAGCAGCTCGACTAGCACAGATACGCAGTATTTT
v_call: TRBV27; j_call: TRBJ1-2; d_call: NA; clone_size: NA; cdr3_aa: CASSPPGVYGYTF; cdr3_nt: TGTGCCAGCAGTCCCCCGGGGGTCTATGGCTACACCTTC
v_call: TRBV9; j_call: TRBJ2-3; d_call: NA; clone_size: NA; cdr3_aa: CASSPTQTDTQYF; cdr3_nt: TGTGCCAGCAGCCCAACCCAGACAGATACGCAGTATTTT
v_call: TRBV6-2/TRBV6-3; j_call: TRBJ2-7; d_call: NA; clone_size: NA; cdr3_aa: CASSYRESGEQYF; cdr3_nt: TGTGCCAGCAGTTACAGGGAGTCTGGCGAGCAGTACTTC
v_call: TRBV21-1; j_call: TRBJ1-2; d_call: NA; clone_size: NA; cdr3_aa: CASNDSRDRGYTF; cdr3_nt: TGTGCCAGCAACGATTCCCGGGACAGGGGCTACACCTTC
v_call: TRBV3-1/TRBV3-2; j_call: TRBJ2-1; d_call: NA; clone_size: NA; cdr3_aa: CASSGGHGDNEQFF; cdr3_nt: TGTGCCAGCAGCGGCGGACATGGGGACAATGAGCAGTTCTTC
v_call: TRBV6-2/TRBV6-3; j_call: TRBJ2-7; d_call: NA; clone_size: NA; cdr3_aa: CASSEVVREQYF; cdr3_nt: TGTGCCAGCAGCGAGGTAGTCCGGGAGCAGTACTTC
v_call: TRBV10-3; j_call: TRBJ2-7; d_call: NA; clone_size: NA; cdr3_aa: CAISESKGSYEQYF; cdr3_nt: TGTGCCATCAGTGAGTCGAAGGGGTCTTACGAGCAGTACTTC